The next 6 T cell receptor beta chains were all read from a single sample in a study of shared clonotypes between healthy human individuals. Generated by immunoSEQ multiplex PCR, the TCRdb table keeps only in-frame clones and is missing some. In the table there are about a million clones, 70% to 80% of which are singletons. Sequencing input: memory CD4+ T cells sorted from blood. The subset was: CD45RA-negative fraction. These receptor sequences come from a man aged 18 to 30 in good health.

The chain recombines TRBV5-4 with TRBJ1-2, with D perhaps TRBD1 (5 bases). Germline loops: CDR1 SGHNT, CDR2 YYREEE (reference sequence). Between the trimmed V and J ends, which lost 4 bases and 1 base, there was a span of 17 bases. This CDR3 is built from 16 residues. The CDR3 DNA is TGTGCCAGCAGCCCGGGGACGGCAACTCTTAACTATGGCTACACCTTC. Translating it yields CASSPGTATLNYGYTF.

This sequence joins TRBV5-1 and TRBJ1-1; no definite D call. The germline V and J ends were trimmed by 2 bases and 1 base, with 6 bases remaining between them. The CDR3 sequence is 13 residues long. The germline V gene encodes CDR1 SGHRS and CDR2 YFSETQ. In DNA, the CDR3 is TGCGCCAGCAGCTTTAACAGGAACACTGAAGCTTTCTTT. Protein product: CASSFNRNTEAFF.

The chain couples TRBV5-1 to TRBJ1-3; D is unresolved. V lost 4 bases to trimming and J lost 4 bases, with 18 bases between them. There are 16 residues in the CDR3. Looked up from germline, CDR1 is SGHRS and CDR2 is YFSETQ. CDR3 coding DNA: TGCGCCAGCAGCCCGGGAGCGGCTCTGAGGGGAAACACCATATATTTT. It encodes CASSPGAALRGNTIYF.

This rearrangement joins TRBV7-9 to TRBJ1-5; D gene unclear. This CDR3 has 12 amino acids. Germline values: CDR1 SEHNR, CDR2 FQNEAQ (reference sequence). V gave up 2 bases and J gave up 5 bases, with 4 bases separating them. CDR3: CASSLQDQPQHF. The CDR3 DNA sequence: TGTGCCAGCAGCTTACAGGATCAGCCCCAGCATTTT.

The V call is TRBV11-2, the J call TRBJ1-6; the D is unclear. The ends were cut back, 0 bases at V and 2 bases at J, with 5 bases in the middle. Germline-derived CDR1 and CDR2 are SGHAT and FQNNGV. The CDR3 length is 15 residues. The CDR3 loop is CASSLEGTYNSPLHF. The CDR3 DNA reads as TGTGCCAGCAGCTTAGAGGGGACCTATAATTCACCCCTCCACTTT. The full variable domain, completed using reference TRBV11-2 and TRBJ1-6, is EAGVAQSPRYKIIEKRQSVAFWCNPISGHATLYWYQQILGQGPKLLIQFQNNGVVDDSQLPKDRFSAERLKGVDSTLKIQPAKLEDSAVYLCASSLEGTYNSPLHFGNGTRLTVT.

The chain has TRBV5-8 and TRBJ1-6; no definite D call. The V end lost 4 bases, the J end lost 14 bases, and 10 bases lay between the germline ends. Germline values: CDR1 SGHTS, CDR2 YDEGEE. There are 11 residues in the CDR3. In DNA, the CDR3 is TGTGCCAGCAGCCTCTTAGAGGCCCTCCACTTT. Its translation is CASSLLEALHF.